This T cell receptor (beta chain) was identified during a study of response to subunit inactivated influenza vaccine. One entry per CDR3 protein, called by TCRdb with MiXCR from the RT-PCR reads. Among more than 550,000 distinct CDR3 sequences listed, 10% to 12% were seen once. CDR3 length: 19 residues. CDR1 and CDR2 from the germline V gene are KGHSH and LQKENI. Between the trimmed V and J ends, which lost 3 bases and 2 bases, there was a span of 23 bases. This clonotype occurred a few times. These data were also filed under a second study, of T cells expressing NK-cell markers. According to that study: UMI-tagged 5'RACE template switching yielded the TCR beta cDNA. Beta-chain profiling covered CD3+CD56+NKG2C+, CD3+CD56+NKG2C- and CD3+CD56-NKG2C+ sorted subsets. Serological testing identified seven of the eight sequenced donors as HCMV-seropositive and one as seronegative. Also leading the CD3+CD56-NKG2C+ fraction in several donors were these clonotypes. Whether expanded NKG2C+ T cell clones recognized HCMV stayed uncertain.

This clonotype was sampled from a man over 45 who received an inactivated influenza vaccine. The sample consisted of PBMCs from blood, taken on the day of vaccination. The J gene is TRBJ1-3, the V gene TRBV18; D is perhaps TRBD1 (5 bases). The DNA of the CDR3 is TGTGCCAGCTCACCGATTTCAACTACTACAGGAGATCCTGGAAACACCATATATTTT. It is translated as CASSPISTTTGDPGNTIYF.